The 32 T cell receptor beta chains reported below all come from one sample, sequenced in a study of T cells after yellow fever vaccination. TCRdb reprocessed the 5' RACE reads with MiXCR, giving one entry per CDR3 protein. This table holds roughly 180,000 distinct CDR3 sequences, approximately 6% found once. Sequencing was performed on CD4+ T cells sorted from PBMCs, taken on the day of the first yellow fever vaccination. These receptors all come from a man between 18 and 29 years old who received the YFV17D yellow fever vaccine.

V is TRBV12-3 or TRBV12-4 and J is TRBJ1-2, with 7 bases that match TRBD1. CDR3 length: 14 amino acids. V trimming: 1 base; J trimming: 3 bases; junction bases outside the gene matches: 2. This CDR3 is CASSLVGTDYGYTF. In nucleotides, the CDR3 is TGTGCCAGCAGTTTAGTCGGGACAGACTATGGCTACACCTTC.

This chain uses TRBV4-1 with TRBJ2-3, with 8 nucleotides matching TRBD2. The ends lost 4 bases at V and 3 bases at J; junction bases unmatched: 24. Germline V gives CDR1 MGHRA, CDR2 YSYEKL. CDR3 length: 21 residues. The CDR3 DNA is TGCGCCAGCAGCCCACGGGAAGGGCGGGGGGCCCGGCGGTTCACAACAGATACGCAGTATTTT. It codes for CASSPREGRGARRFTTDTQYF.

This clonotype was seen at least ten times. V is TRBV11-3 and J is TRBJ2-5; 8 bases line up with TRBD2. The CDR3 has 13 residues. Germline V lookup: CDR1 SGHNT, CDR2 YENEEA. The V gene end was trimmed by 4 bases and the J gene end by 5 bases; junction bases not matched to a gene: 3. CDR3 loop: CASSSGGLETQYF. The CDR3 DNA is TGTGCCAGCAGCTCGGGGGGGCTGGAGACCCAGTACTTC.

To note about this clonotype: Possible read error: a much larger clone is one base away. The chain is built from TRBV28 and TRBJ1-1, with unresolved D. The V and J ends lost 4 bases and 8 bases respectively, with 17 bases between them. From germline, CDR1 is MDHEN and CDR2 SYDVKM. CDR3 length: 14 amino acids. The CDR3 sequence: CASSSAGKCVEAFF. DNA for the CDR3: TGTGCCAGCAGTTCCGCGGGTAAATGTGTGGAAGCTTTCTTT.

Only a few counts were recorded for this clonotype. The chain carries TRBV2 and TRBJ2-1, with 9 bases lining up with TRBD2. CDR1 is SNHLY and CDR2 is FYNNEI in the germline V gene. The CDR3 runs to 13 residues. V trimming: 7 bases; J trimming: 9 bases; junction bases outside the gene matches: 7. The CDR3 loop reads CASMAGGALEQFF. The CDR3 DNA is TGTGCCAGCATGGCGGGGGGGGCGCTTGAGCAGTTCTTC.

The rearrangement links TRBV5-6 to TRBJ2-1, with a possible D match to TRBD1 (5 bases). The V and J ends lost 6 bases and 4 bases respectively, with 11 bases between them. Germline CDR1 SGHDT, CDR2 YYEEEE. The length of the CDR3 is 13 residues. The CDR3, as DNA: TGTGCCAGCACCTACCAGGGTTACAATGAGCAGTTCTTC. Amino acid sequence: CASTYQGYNEQFF.

The chain combines TRBV6-2 or TRBV6-3 with TRBJ2-2; D is unresolved. From germline, CDR1 is MNHEY and CDR2 SVGEGT. Trimming took off 10 bases at V and 5 bases at J, with 26 bases between the two ends. The CDR3 runs 17 residues. The CDR3 bases are TGTGCCACTACTTCCCCCGCAAAGGCCGTGATTACCGGGGAGCTGTTTTTT. This sequence encodes CATTSPAKAVITGELFF.

This clonotype was counted only a few times. This chain links TRBV6-5 with TRBJ2-7, with 9 bases identical to TRBD1. V was pared by 0 bases and J by 3 bases, with 3 bases of the junction left unmatched. CDR1 MNHEY and CDR2 SVGAGI come from the germline V gene. The CDR3 covers 15 residues. In nucleotides, the CDR3 is TGTGCCAGCAGTTACTCTGGGACAGGGATCTACGAGCAGTACGTC. Translating it yields CASSYSGTGIYEQYV.

The sample holds a few counts of this clonotype. The chain combines TRBV5-4 with TRBJ2-1, with TRBD2 matching 7 bases. CDR1 is SGHNT and CDR2 is YYREEE in the germline V gene (reference sequence). V gave up 4 bases and J gave up 2 bases; unmatched junction bases: 9. The CDR3 is 16 amino acids. In DNA form, the CDR3 reads TGTGCCAGCAGCACGCGGCAAGGGACTACCTACAATGAGCAGTTCTTC. Translating it yields CASSTRQGTTYNEQFF.

This clonotype was counted at least ten times. The V call is TRBV5-6, the J call TRBJ2-3; 8 nucleotides match TRBD1. The CDR3 loop spans 16 amino acids. Per the germline V gene, CDR1 is SGHDT and CDR2 is YYEEEE. V lost 6 bases, J lost 4 bases, and 13 bases stayed unmatched. The CDR3: CASISHPGGMADTQYF. CDR3 DNA sequence: TGTGCCAGCATCTCGCACCCAGGGGGCATGGCAGATACGCAGTATTTT.

This clonotype was counted ten times or more. This chain links TRBV7-7 with TRBJ2-2, with TRBD2 matching 8 bases. The CDR3 is 14 amino acids. After removal of 5 bases from V and 7 bases from J, the junction contained 6 bases not matched to a gene. Germline CDR1 SSHAT, CDR2 FNYEAQ (reference sequence). The CDR3 DNA reads as TGTGCCAGCAGCCCAACCGGGGGGGACGGGGAGCTGTTTTTT. Translated: CASSPTGGDGELFF.

This clonotype turned up a few times. The V call is TRBV12-3 or TRBV12-4, the J call TRBJ2-3; the D gene is possibly TRBD1 (5 bases). The CDR3 has 14 residues. Deletions cut 5 bases from V and 2 bases from J, with 11 bases between. DNA of the CDR3: TGTGCCAGCAGTGCGGACATCGACACAGATACGCAGTATTTT. Residues: CASSADIDTDTQYF.

This clonotype was detected many times. This chain joins TRBV7-2 and TRBJ1-6; no clear D. The CDR3 has 16 residues. Germline values: CDR1 SGHTA, CDR2 FQGNSA. V shed 4 bases and J shed 9 bases, with 19 bases lying between them. The CDR3 sequence: CASSSPRGGKGSPLHF. The DNA for the CDR3 is TGTGCCAGCAGCTCCCCTCGGGGAGGGAAAGGTTCACCCCTCCACTTT.

The sample holds many counts of this clonotype. The gene calls are TRBV5-1 and TRBJ2-7, with TRBD2 identical over 9 bases. The CDR3 is made up of 15 amino acids. Looked up from germline, CDR1 is SGHRS and CDR2 is YFSETQ. J lost 3 bases, V lost 4 bases, and 8 bases had no gene match. This chain's CDR3 is CASSAGGTSRYEQYF. The CDR3 coding sequence is TGCGCCAGCAGCGCCGGCGGGACTAGCCGCTACGAGCAGTACTTC.

This clonotype was detected ten times or more. The chain uses TRBV6-2 or TRBV6-3 and TRBJ2-1, with TRBD2 matching 7 bases. V lost 2 bases to trimming and J lost 4 bases; unmatched junction nucleotides: 11. Germline loops: CDR1 MNHEY, CDR2 SVGEGT. The CDR3 has 17 residues. CDR3: CASSYDRGAGDYNEQFF. Written as DNA, the CDR3 is TGTGCCAGCAGTTACGATAGGGGCGCGGGGGATTACAATGAGCAGTTCTTC.

This clonotype showed up many times. The chain joins TRBV20-1 to TRBJ2-5, with D possibly being TRBD1 or TRBD2 (5 bases each). Germline CDR1 DFQATT, CDR2 SNEGSKA (reference sequence). CDR3 size: 14 residues. V lost 8 bases, J lost 2 bases, and 18 bases lay in between. The DNA of the CDR3 is TGCAGTCAATCGGGGCGGATTCTGCAAGAGACCCAGTACTTC. Translated, it gives CSQSGRILQETQYF.

This chain uses TRBV12-3 or TRBV12-4 with TRBJ1-2, with TRBD1 matching 7 bases. V dropped 7 bases and J dropped 4; count of bases not matched to a gene: 3. CDR3 length: 12 amino acids. The CDR3 here is CASKQGGYGYTF. CDR3 nucleotides: TGTGCCAGCAAGCAGGGGGGCTATGGCTACACCTTC.

This clonotype has at least ten counts. The chain has TRBV5-1 and TRBJ2-3; TRBD2 is a possible D gene (7 bases). The germline gives CDR1 SGHRS, CDR2 YFSETQ. The CDR3 runs 14 residues. Trimming shortened V by 0 bases and J by 6 bases, and 11 bases separated the two germline ends. This CDR3 reads CASSLAWGGDTQYF. In nucleotides, the CDR3 is TGCGCCAGCAGCTTGGCCTGGGGGGGCGATACGCAGTATTTT.

In this sample, this clonotype turned up many times. The chain carries TRBV19 and TRBJ2-3; the D gene could be TRBD1 or TRBD2 (5 bases each). CDR1 and CDR2 (germline): LNHDA, SQIVND (reference sequence). Trimming cost V 5 bases and J 0 bases, with 12 bases left between them. The CDR3 sequence is 15 residues long. The CDR3 loop reads CASSGAGASTDTQYF. CDR3 nucleotides: TGTGCCAGTAGTGGGGCCGGGGCTAGCACAGATACGCAGTATTTT.

Only a few counts were recorded for this clonotype. This chain joins TRBV7-2 and TRBJ2-7; 7 nucleotides align to TRBD2. V shed 1 base and J 1 base; nucleotides not matched to a gene: 7. CDR3 length: 16 residues. CDR1 is SGHTA and CDR2 is FQGNSA in the germline V gene. The CDR3 region is CASSLVSSGASYEQYF. The CDR3 region has the DNA TGTGCCAGCAGCTTAGTTTCTAGCGGAGCATCCTACGAGCAGTACTTC.

This chain uses TRBV20-1 with TRBJ1-6; D call uncertain. Germline CDR1 is DFQATT and CDR2 is SNEGSKA (reference sequence). The CDR3 is 13 residues long. Trimming removed 5 bases at V and 9 bases at J, with 14 bases between. Here the CDR3 DNA reads TGCAGTGCTTCCCGGGCTCGCGGTTCACCCCTCCACTTT. Translated, it gives CSASRARGSPLHF.

The CDR3 nucleotides read TGTGCCAGCAGCTTTGCGTCTCCCGACTCCGGGGAGCTGTTTTTT. Translation: CASSFASPDSGELFF. The V gene is TRBV5-6, the J gene TRBJ2-2, with D unresolved. V lost 2 bases and J 6 bases, leaving 14 bases between the germline ends. Germline-derived CDR1 and CDR2 are SGHDT and YYEEEE. This CDR3 region has 15 residues.

V is TRBV7-9 and J is TRBJ2-1; D might be TRBD2 (5 bases). V lost 2 bases and J lost 2, with 10 bases in between. CDR1 is SEHNR, CDR2 FQNEAQ, per germline (reference sequence). The CDR3 has 15 residues. The CDR3 protein is CASSLRGNPYNEQFF. In DNA, the CDR3 is TGTGCCAGCAGCTTAAGAGGGAATCCCTACAATGAGCAGTTCTTC.

At least ten counts were recorded for this clonotype. One end of the junction does not line up with germline, which may come from a read error. The V and J genes are TRBV28 and TRBJ2-3; perhaps TRBD1 as D (5 bases). CDR3 size: 13 residues. Germline V CDR1 and CDR2: MDHEN, SYDVKM. The CDR3 is CASNLKGKDTQYF. The CDR3 DNA follows: TGTGCCAGCAATTTAAAGGGGAAAGATACGCAGTATTTT.

The table lists this clonotype with a few counts. The chain joins TRBV10-3 to TRBJ1-2; D possibly corresponds to TRBD1 (5 bases). Trimming stripped 10 bases from V and 8 bases from J, with 23 bases between. The CDR3 covers 14 residues. Germline V gene data show CDR1 as ENHRY and CDR2 as SYGVKD. The CDR3 here is CATGEGIRIVGYTF. For the CDR3, the DNA is TGTGCCACTGGCGAGGGGATAAGGATCGTAGGCTACACCTTC.

This clonotype turned up a few times. The genes are TRBV28 and TRBJ1-5, with a possible D match to TRBD1 (5 bases). CDR1 is MDHEN, CDR2 SYDVKM, per germline. The CDR3 covers 13 residues. V lost 6 bases, J lost 4 bases, and 10 bases lay in between. The CDR3 loop reads CASRGQMNQPQHF. The CDR3 DNA follows: TGTGCCAGCAGGGGGCAAATGAATCAGCCCCAGCATTTT.

The chain employs TRBV5-1 and TRBJ2-7; D unresolved. The CDR3 has 14 amino acids. CDR1 and CDR2 (germline): SGHRS, YFSETQ. V lost 7 bases, J lost 6 bases, and 20 bases lay in between. The CDR3 nucleotides read TGCGCCAGCCGCTCCGGCCCAGGTGGCGTCGAGCAGTACTTC. This gives the protein CASRSGPGGVEQYF.

This clonotype was seen more than once but under ten times. The chain couples TRBV5-6 to TRBJ2-7; D could derive from TRBD1 or TRBD2 (5 bases each). Germline assignment: CDR1 SGHDT and CDR2 YYEEEE. The CDR3 loop spans 13 amino acids. Between the trimmed V and J ends, which lost 0 bases and 6 bases, there was a span of 10 bases. The DNA for the CDR3 is TGTGCCAGCAGCTTGGCCGGGGACCCCGAGCAGTACGTC. This encodes CASSLAGDPEQYV.

The chain joins TRBV20-1 to TRBJ2-1; the D gene is possibly TRBD2 (5 bases). The germline V and J ends were trimmed by 5 bases and 8 bases, with 13 bases remaining between them. This CDR3 contains 12 residues. Germline CDR1 DFQATT, CDR2 SNEGSKA (reference sequence). Here the CDR3 reads CSAADEGDEQFF. The CDR3 nucleotides are TGCAGTGCTGCCGACGAGGGTGATGAGCAGTTCTTC.

The chain uses TRBV5-1 and TRBJ2-5, with no clear D. This CDR3 is 15 amino acids long. V was pared by 0 bases and J by 5 bases, with 14 bases between. Germline CDR1 SGHRS, CDR2 YFSETQ. CDR3 sequence reads: CASSLAVPVEETQYF. The CDR3 DNA is TGCGCCAGCAGCTTGGCCGTCCCGGTTGAGGAGACCCAGTACTTC.

This clonotype was seen ten or more times. V gene TRBV12-3 or TRBV12-4 combines with J gene TRBJ2-1; D uncertain. V was pared by 3 bases and J by 9 bases, with 6 bases between. The CDR3 is made up of 11 amino acids. The CDR3 DNA reads as TGTGCCAGCAGTTTCTTGGCTGAGCAGTTCTTC. Amino acid sequence: CASSFLAEQFF.

This clonotype has only a few counts. The chain links TRBV7-9 to TRBJ2-1; D may correspond to TRBD1 or TRBD2 (5 bases each). The CDR3 has 15 amino acids. Between the trimmed V and J ends, which lost 11 bases and 5 bases, there was a span of 22 bases. Germline loops: CDR1 SEHNR, CDR2 FQNEAQ (reference sequence). Here the CDR3 reads CASRAKGPADNEQFF. In DNA, the CDR3 is TGTGCCTCCAGGGCCAAGGGGCCAGCGGACAATGAGCAGTTCTTC.